A selection of T cell receptor beta chains follows, all from one sample in a study of shared clonotypes between healthy human individuals. Sequencing was performed with immunoSEQ multiplex PCR; in TCRdb, only in-frame clones are kept and a portion is missing. The repertoire includes approximately 470,000 clones, around 73% of them detected once, and 12% sits in the top ten. The specimen was PBMCs. These receptor sequences come from a woman aged 40-49 years in good health. Some clones in this sample may be carry-over from other donors' samples. CDR3s include the opening cysteine and the closing phenylalanine or tryptophan. A D gene is named only where the DNA matches it firmly. The size field is filled for only some rows; it gives once, few, many or a size class.

abundance	v_gene	j_gene	d_gene	CDR3nt	CDR3aa
NA	TRBV20-1	TRBJ2-1	NA	TGCAGTGCTACCTCTTACAATGAGCAGTTCTTC	CSATSYNEQFF
NA	TRBV11-2	TRBJ2-7	TRBD2	TGTGCCAGCAGCTTAGATTCGGTAGCGGGAGGGCCTCGGTTC	CASSLDSVAGGPRF
once	TRBV4-3	TRBJ2-7	TRBD1	TGCGCCAGCAGCCAGGAGTCTCCGGGACAGGGCTTCGACGAGCAGTACTTC	CASSQESPGQGFDEQYF
once	TRBV4-2	TRBJ2-3	TRBD2	TGTGCCAGCAGCGGCGCGGCTAGCGGCAGCACAGATACGCAGTATTTT	CASSGAASGSTDTQYF
NA	TRBV18	TRBJ1-3	TRBD1	TGTGCCAGCTCACCCGGGACAGCCTCTGGAAACACCATATATTTT	CASSPGTASGNTIYF
NA	TRBV6-6	TRBJ1-2	TRBD1	TGTGCCAGCAGTGTGCCGGGACAGGGGGCGAATGGCTACACCTTC	CASSVPGQGANGYTF
NA	TRBV27	TRBJ2-7	TRBD2	TGTGCCAGCAGTTTAAATGGACTAGTCCCAACCTACGAGCAGTACTTC	CASSLNGLVPTYEQYF
NA	TRBV6-1	TRBJ1-1	NA	TGTGCCAGCAGTGAAAGGACGGTCCTGGGAGCTTTCTTT	CASSERTVLGAFF
NA	TRBV30	TRBJ2-3	TRBD2	TGTGCCTGGAGTGAACTAGCGAGCACAGATACGCAGTATTTT	CAWSELASTDTQYF
NA	TRBV28	TRBJ2-7	TRBD2	TGTGCCAGCAGTTACACGGCTAGCGGGAGCTCCTACGAGCAGTACTTC	CASSYTASGSSYEQYF
NA	TRBV29-1	TRBJ2-7	TRBD2	TGCAGCGTTGACGGGGCGGGAGGGCCAGACGAGCAGTACTTC	CSVDGAGGPDEQYF
NA	TRBV10-1	TRBJ2-3	NA	TGCGCCAGCATTGTGGGAGGGGGTACAGATACGCAGTATTTT	CASIVGGGTDTQYF
NA	TRBV5-4	TRBJ2-7	TRBD2	TGTGCCAGCGGGACTAGCGGGAGAAGCTACGAGCAGTACTTC	CASGTSGRSYEQYF
NA	TRBV7-8	TRBJ2-1	TRBD1	TGTGCCAGCACTATAAGAGGGGCTAGCAGGGGGTACAATGAGCAGTTCTTC	CASTIRGASRGYNEQFF
NA	TRBV21-1	TRBJ2-1	NA	TGTGCCAGCAGCCCCCTGGCCCCGCGCAGCGGGAGGTCCCGCAATGAGCAGTTCTTC	CASSPLAPRSGRSRNEQFF
NA	TRBV11-2	TRBJ2-7	NA	TGTGCCAGCAGCTTAGCAGGTCAGGGAGCCTACGAGCAGTACTTC	CASSLAGQGAYEQYF
NA	TRBV18	TRBJ1-1	NA	TGTGCCAGCTCACCCCCGGGACGGCCGAACACTGAAGCTTTCTTT	CASSPPGRPNTEAFF
NA	TRBV10-2	TRBJ1-1	TRBD1	TGCGCCAGCCTCCGGGACAGTCGACGGACTGAAGCTTTCTTT	CASLRDSRRTEAFF
NA	TRBV2	TRBJ1-1	NA	TGTGCCAGCAGTCCCCAGGCTCTCGAGACTGAAGCTTTCTTT	CASSPQALETEAFF
NA	TRBV9	TRBJ2-7	NA	TGTGCCAGCACCAAGTCGGGGGACGGGGCCGACGAGCAGTACTTC	CASTKSGDGADEQYF
NA	TRBV5-1	TRBJ2-1	TRBD1	TGCGCCAGCAGCCGGGGACAGAGCTCCTACAATGAGCAGTTCTTC	CASSRGQSSYNEQFF
once	TRBV5-6	TRBJ2-2	TRBD2	TGTGCCAGCAGCTTGGACGGGAGGTTCACCGGGGAGCTGTTTTTT	CASSLDGRFTGELFF
NA	TRBV5-1	TRBJ2-3	NA	TGCGCCAGCAGCTTCGCGGGACATACGCAGTATTTT	CASSFAGHTQYF
NA	TRBV10-3	TRBJ1-2	TRBD1	TGTGCCATCAGTGCGAACAGGGGGGGTAACTATGGCTACACCTTC	CAISANRGGNYGYTF
many	TRBV11-2	TRBJ2-3	TRBD2	TGTGCCAGCAGCTATAGCGGGAGGGAGACAGATACGCAGTATTTT	CASSYSGRETDTQYF
NA	TRBV21-1	TRBJ1-2	NA	TGTGCCAGCAGCAAAGAGGAGACAGGAATGGGGCATGGCTACACCTTC	CASSKEETGMGHGYTF
NA	TRBV27	TRBJ1-2	NA	TGTGCCAGCAGTTTATCTCGGGGAACGGTAAACTATGGCTACACCTTC	CASSLSRGTVNYGYTF
few	TRBV7-6	TRBJ2-7	TRBD1	TGTGCCAGCAGCGTGACAGGGGGGACCTACGAGCAGTACTTC	CASSVTGGTYEQYF